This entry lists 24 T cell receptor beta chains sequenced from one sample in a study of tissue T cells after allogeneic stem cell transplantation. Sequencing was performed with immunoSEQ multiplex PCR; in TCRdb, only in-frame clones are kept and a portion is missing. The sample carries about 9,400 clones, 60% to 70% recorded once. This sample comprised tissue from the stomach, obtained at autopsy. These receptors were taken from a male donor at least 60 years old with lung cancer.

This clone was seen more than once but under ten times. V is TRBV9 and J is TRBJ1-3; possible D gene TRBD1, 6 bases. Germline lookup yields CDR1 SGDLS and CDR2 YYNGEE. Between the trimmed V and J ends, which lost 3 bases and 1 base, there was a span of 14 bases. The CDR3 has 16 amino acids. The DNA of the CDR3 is TGTGCCAGCAGCGGGAGGGACATCCTTTCTGGAAACACCATATATTTT. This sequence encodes CASSGRDILSGNTIYF. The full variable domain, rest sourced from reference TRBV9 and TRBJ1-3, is DSGVTQTPKHLITATGQRVTLRCSPRSGDLSVYWYQQSLDQGLQFLIQYYNGEERAKGNILERFSAQQFPDLHSELNLSSLELGDSALYFCASSGRDILSGNTIYFGEGSWLTVV.

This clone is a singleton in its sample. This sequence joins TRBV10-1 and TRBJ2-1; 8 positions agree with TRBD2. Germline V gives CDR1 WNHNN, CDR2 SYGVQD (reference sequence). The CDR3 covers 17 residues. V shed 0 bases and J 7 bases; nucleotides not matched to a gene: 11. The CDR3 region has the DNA TGCGCCAGCAGTGAGTCGATTGCCGGGGGGACTAGGAATGAGCAGTTCTTC. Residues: CASSESIAGGTRNEQFF.

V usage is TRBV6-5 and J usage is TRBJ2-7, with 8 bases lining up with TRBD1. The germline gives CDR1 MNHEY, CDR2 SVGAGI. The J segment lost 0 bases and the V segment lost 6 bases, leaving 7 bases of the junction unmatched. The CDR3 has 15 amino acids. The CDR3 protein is CASSPDRGGSYEQYF. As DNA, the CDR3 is TGTGCCAGCAGCCCCGACAGGGGCGGCTCCTACGAGCAGTACTTC.

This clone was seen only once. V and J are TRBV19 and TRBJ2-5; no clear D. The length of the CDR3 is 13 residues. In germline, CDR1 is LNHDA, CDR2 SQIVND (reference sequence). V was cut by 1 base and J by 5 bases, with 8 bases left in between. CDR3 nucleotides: TGTGCCAGTAGTATAGGATCCCAGGAGACCCAGTACTTC. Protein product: CASSIGSQETQYF.

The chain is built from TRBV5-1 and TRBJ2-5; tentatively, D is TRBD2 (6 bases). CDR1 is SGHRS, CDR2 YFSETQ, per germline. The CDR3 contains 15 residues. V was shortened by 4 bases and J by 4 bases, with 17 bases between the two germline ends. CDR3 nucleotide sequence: TGCGCCAGCAGCCCGTACGGGGGTATGGGAGAGACCCAGTACTTC. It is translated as CASSPYGGMGETQYF.

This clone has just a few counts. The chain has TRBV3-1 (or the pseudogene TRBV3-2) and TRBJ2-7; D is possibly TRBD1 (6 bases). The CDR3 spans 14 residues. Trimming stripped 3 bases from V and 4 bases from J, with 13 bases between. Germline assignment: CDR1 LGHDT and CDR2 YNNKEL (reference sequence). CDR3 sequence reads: CASSQGQVSYEQYF. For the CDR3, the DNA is TGTGCCAGCAGCCAGGGACAAGTCTCATACGAGCAGTACTTC.

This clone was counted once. CDR3 nucleotides: TGTGCCATCAGCCCTGACACATCCAGCTATGGCTACACCTTC. Encoded protein: CAISPDTSSYGYTF. This rearrangement joins TRBV10-3 to TRBJ1-2; D is undetermined. CDR3 size: 14 residues. The germline V and J ends were trimmed by 6 bases and 4 bases, with 15 bases remaining between them. The germline gives CDR1 ENHRY, CDR2 SYGVKD.

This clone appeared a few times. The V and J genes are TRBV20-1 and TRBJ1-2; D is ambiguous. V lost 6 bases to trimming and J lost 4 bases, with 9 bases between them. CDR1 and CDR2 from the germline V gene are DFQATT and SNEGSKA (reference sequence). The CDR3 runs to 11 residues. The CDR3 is CSARPLYGYTF. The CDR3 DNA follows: TGCAGTGCAAGACCGCTCTATGGCTACACCTTC.

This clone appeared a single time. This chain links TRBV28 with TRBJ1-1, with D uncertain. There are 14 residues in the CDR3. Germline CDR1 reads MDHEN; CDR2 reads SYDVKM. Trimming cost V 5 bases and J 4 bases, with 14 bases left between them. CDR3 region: CASSPSGIGTEAFF. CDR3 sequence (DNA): TGTGCCAGCAGTCCGAGCGGGATTGGCACTGAAGCTTTCTTT.

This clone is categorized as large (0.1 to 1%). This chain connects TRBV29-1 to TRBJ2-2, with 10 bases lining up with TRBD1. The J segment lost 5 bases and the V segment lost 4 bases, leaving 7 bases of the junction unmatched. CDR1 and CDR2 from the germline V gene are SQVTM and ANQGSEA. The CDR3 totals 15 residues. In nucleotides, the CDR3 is TGCAGCGTTGTAGGGACAGGGGTCATTACCGGGGAGCTGTTTTTT. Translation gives CSVVGTGVITGELFF.

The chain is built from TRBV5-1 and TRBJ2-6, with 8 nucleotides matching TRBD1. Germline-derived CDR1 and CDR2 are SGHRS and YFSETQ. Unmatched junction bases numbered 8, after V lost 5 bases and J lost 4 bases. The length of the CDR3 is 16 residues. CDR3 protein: CASRAHRGEGANVLTF. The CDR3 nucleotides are TGCGCCAGCAGGGCACACAGGGGGGAAGGGGCCAACGTCCTGACTTTC.

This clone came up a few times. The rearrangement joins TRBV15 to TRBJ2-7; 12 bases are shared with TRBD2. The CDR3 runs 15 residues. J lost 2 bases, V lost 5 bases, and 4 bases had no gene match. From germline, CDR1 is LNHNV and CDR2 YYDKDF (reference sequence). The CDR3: CATSEGLAGTYEQYF. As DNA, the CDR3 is TGTGCCACCAGCGAAGGACTAGCGGGGACCTACGAGCAGTACTTC.

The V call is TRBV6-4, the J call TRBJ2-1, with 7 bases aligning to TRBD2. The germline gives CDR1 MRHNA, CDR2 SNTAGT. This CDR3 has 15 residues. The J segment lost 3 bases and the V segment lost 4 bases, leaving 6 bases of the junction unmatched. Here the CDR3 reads CASSVSGGDYNEQFF. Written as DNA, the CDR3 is TGTGCCAGCAGTGTGTCGGGGGGTGACTACAATGAGCAGTTCTTC.

The CDR3 region is CASSIPGGSYNEQFF. DNA of the CDR3: TGTGCCAGCAGCATTCCGGGTGGGTCCTACAATGAGCAGTTCTTC. J is TRBJ2-1 and V is TRBV10-3; D unclear. The length of the CDR3 is 15 residues. V shed 10 bases and J shed 1 base, with 17 bases lying between them. The germline V gene encodes CDR1 ENHRY and CDR2 SYGVKD.

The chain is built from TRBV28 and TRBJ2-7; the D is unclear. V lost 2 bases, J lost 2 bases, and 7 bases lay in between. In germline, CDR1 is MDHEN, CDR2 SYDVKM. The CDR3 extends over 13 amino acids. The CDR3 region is CASSLAGPYEQYF. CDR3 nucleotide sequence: TGTGCCAGCAGTTTAGCCGGCCCCTACGAGCAGTACTTC.

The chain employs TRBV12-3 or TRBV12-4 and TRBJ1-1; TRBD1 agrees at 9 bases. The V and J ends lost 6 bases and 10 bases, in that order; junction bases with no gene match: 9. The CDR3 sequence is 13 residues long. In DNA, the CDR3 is TGTGCCAGCAGCCGGGACAGGGCCCTGGGAGCTTTCTTT. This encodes CASSRDRALGAFF.

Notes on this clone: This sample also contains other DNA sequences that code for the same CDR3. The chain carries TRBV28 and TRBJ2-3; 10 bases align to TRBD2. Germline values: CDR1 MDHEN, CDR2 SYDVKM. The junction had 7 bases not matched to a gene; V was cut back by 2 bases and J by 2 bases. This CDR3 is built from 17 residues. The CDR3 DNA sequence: TGTGCCAGCAGTTTAAATCCTAGCGGGGGATCCACAGATACGCAGTATTTT. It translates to CASSLNPSGGSTDTQYF.

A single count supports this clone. The CDR3 DNA reads TGTGCCAGCAGTCCCAGCCAGGGGGCTCCCCACGAGCAGTACTTC. Amino acid sequence: CASSPSQGAPHEQYF. This chain uses TRBV6-5 with TRBJ2-7; 8 nucleotides agree with TRBD1. The CDR3 contains 15 residues. After removal of 5 bases from V and 5 bases from J, the junction contained 11 bases not matched to a gene. Per germline, CDR1 MNHEY and CDR2 SVGAGI.

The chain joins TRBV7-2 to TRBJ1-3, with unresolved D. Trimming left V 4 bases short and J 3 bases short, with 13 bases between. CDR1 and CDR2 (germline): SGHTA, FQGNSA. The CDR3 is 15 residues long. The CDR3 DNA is TGTGCCAGCAGCTCCATGGGTAGGGTTGGAAACACCATATATTTT. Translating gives CASSSMGRVGNTIYF.

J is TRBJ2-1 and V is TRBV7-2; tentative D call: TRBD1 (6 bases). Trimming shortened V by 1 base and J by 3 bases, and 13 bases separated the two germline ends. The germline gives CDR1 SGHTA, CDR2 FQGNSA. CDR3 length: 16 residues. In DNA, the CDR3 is TGTGCCAGCAGCTTAGTCGGGGACACGATCTACAATGAGCAGTTCTTC. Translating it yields CASSLVGDTIYNEQFF.

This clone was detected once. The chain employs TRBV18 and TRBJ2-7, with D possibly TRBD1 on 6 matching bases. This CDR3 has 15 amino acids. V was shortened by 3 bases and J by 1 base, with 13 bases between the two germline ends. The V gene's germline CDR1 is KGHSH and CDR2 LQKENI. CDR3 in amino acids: CASSPGQGISYEQYF. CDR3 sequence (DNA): TGTGCCAGCTCACCGGGACAAGGAATATCCTACGAGCAGTACTTC. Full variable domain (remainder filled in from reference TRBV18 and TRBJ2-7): NAGVMQNPRHLVRRRGQEARLRCSPMKGHSHVYWYRQLPEEGLKFMVYLQKENIIDESGMPKERFSAEFPKEGPSILRIQQVVRGDSAAYFCASSPGQGISYEQYFGPGTRLTVT.

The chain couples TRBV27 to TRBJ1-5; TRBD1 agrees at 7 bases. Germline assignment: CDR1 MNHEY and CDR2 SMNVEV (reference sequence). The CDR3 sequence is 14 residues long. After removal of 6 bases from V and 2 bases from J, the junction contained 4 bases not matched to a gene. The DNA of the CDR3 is TGTGCCAGCAGGACAGGGTTAGGCAATCAGCCCCAGCATTTT. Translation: CASRTGLGNQPQHF.

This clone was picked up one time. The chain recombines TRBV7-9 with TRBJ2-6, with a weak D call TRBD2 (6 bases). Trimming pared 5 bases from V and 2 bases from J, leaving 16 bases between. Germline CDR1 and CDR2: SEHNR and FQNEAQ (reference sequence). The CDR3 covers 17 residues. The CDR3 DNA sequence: TGTGCCAGCAGCCCCCAGCCCGGGGGACCTGGGGCCAACGTCCTGACTTTC. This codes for CASSPQPGGPGANVLTF.

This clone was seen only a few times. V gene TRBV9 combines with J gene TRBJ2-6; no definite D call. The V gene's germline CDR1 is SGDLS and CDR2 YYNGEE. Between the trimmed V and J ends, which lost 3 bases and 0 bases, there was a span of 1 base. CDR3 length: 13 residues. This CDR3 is CASSDSGANVLTF. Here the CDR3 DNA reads TGTGCCAGCAGCGACTCTGGGGCCAACGTCCTGACTTTC.